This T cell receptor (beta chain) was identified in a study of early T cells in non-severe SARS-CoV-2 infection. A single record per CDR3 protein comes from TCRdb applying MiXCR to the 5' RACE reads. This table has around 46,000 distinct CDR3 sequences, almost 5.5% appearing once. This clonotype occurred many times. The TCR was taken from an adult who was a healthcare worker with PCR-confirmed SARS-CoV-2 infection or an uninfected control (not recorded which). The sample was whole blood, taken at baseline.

CDR3 region: CASSLAGASEAFF. The CDR3 nucleotides read TGTGCCAGCAGCTTGGCGGGGGCATCTGAAGCTTTCTTT. The V and J genes are TRBV5-6 and TRBJ1-1; tentative D call: TRBD1 (6 bases). Germline CDR1 reads SGHDT; CDR2 reads YYEEEE. The CDR3 has 13 residues. The V end was cut by 0 bases, the J end by 6 bases, with 9 bases between.